The text below deals with one TCR beta chain. These data originate in a study of blood T cell repertoires in COVID-19. In germline, CDR1 is SGHDT, CDR2 YYEEEE. The CDR3 runs 13 residues. Trimming cost V 0 bases and J 1 base, with 4 bases left between them. Assay used: immunoSEQ multiplex PCR; TCRdb lists only in-frame clones, some missing. The data contain more than 85,000 clones, more than 85% of them singletons. The genes are TRBV5-6 and TRBJ1-1; D not resolved. The material sequenced was peripheral blood. This TCR was sampled from a man in his fifties or sixties with active or convalescent COVID-19. DNA of the CDR3: TGTGCCAGCAGCTTGGACAGGAACACTGAAGCTTTCTTT. Its protein is CASSLDRNTEAFF.